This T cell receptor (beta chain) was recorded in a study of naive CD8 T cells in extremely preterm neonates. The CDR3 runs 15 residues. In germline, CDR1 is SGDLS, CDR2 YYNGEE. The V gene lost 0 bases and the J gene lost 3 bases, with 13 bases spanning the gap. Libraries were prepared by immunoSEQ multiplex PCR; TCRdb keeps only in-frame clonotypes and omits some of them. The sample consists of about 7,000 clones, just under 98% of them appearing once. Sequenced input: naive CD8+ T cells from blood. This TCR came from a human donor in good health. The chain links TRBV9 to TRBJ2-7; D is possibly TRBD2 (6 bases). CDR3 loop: CASSVGGDSIYEQYF. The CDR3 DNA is TGTGCCAGCAGCGTAGGGGGGGATTCCATCTACGAGCAGTACTTC.